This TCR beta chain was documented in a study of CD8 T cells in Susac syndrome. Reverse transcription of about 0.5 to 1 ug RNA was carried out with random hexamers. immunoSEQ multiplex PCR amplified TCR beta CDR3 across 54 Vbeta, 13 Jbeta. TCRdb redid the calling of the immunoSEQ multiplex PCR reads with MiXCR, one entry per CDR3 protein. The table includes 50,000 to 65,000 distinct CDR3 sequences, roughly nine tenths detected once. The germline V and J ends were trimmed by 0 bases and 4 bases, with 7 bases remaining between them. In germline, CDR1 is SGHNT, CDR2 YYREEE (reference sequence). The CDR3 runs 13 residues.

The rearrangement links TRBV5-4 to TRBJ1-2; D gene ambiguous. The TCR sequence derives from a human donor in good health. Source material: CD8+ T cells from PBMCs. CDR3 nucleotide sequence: TGTGCCAGCAGCTTGGGTAGGGTCTATGGCTACACCTTC. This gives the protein CASSLGRVYGYTF. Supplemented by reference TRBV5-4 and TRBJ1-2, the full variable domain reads ETGVTQSPTHLIKTRGQQVTLRCSSQSGHNTVSWYQQALGQGPQFIFQYYREEENGRGNFPPRFSGLQFPNYSSELNVNALELDDSALYLCASSLGRVYGYTFGSGTRLTVV.